Included here is one TCR beta chain sequence, with context. The source of the sample is a study of CD8+ T cells in alopecia areata. CDR3 length equals 15 residues. The V gene's germline CDR1 is MNHEY and CDR2 SMNVEV (reference sequence). V dropped 5 bases and J dropped 1 base, with 14 bases sitting between them. cDNA serving as the sequencing template came from extracted, reverse transcribed RNA. Some clones are missing from TCRdb's copy, which holds only in-frame ones; the method was immunoSEQ multiplex PCR. This table holds about 160,000 clones, about 87% found once. The J gene is TRBJ2-5, the V gene TRBV27, with unresolved D. The sample consisted of CD8+ T cells sorted from blood, taken at week 0. This TCR came from a human donor with alopecia areata. Here the CDR3 DNA reads TGTGCCAGCAGTCCGCAGATTCCGCGCCAAGAGACCCAGTACTTC. Translating it yields CASSPQIPRQETQYF.